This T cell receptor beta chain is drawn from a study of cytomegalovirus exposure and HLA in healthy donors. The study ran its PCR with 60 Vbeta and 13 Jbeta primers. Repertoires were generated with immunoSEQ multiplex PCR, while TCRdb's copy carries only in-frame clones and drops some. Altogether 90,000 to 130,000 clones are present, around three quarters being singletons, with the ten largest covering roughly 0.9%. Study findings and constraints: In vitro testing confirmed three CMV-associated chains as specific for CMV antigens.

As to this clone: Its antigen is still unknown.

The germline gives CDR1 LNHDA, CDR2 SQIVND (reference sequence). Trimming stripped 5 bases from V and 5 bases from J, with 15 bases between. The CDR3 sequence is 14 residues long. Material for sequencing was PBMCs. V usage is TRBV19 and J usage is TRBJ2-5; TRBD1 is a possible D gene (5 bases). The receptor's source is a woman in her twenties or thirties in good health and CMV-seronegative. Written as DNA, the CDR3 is TGTGCCAGTAGTGGGGCCCCCAGTTGGGAGACCCAGTACTTC. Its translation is CASSGAPSWETQYF.